This T cell receptor beta chain is drawn from a study of cytomegalovirus exposure and HLA in healthy donors. Germline V CDR1 and CDR2: KGHSH, LQKENI. This CDR3 has 13 residues. The V end was cut by 2 bases, the J end by 5 bases, with 7 bases between. In the PCR, 60 Vbeta and 13 Jbeta primers were used. Data came from immunoSEQ multiplex PCR; TCRdb stores just in-frame clones and leaves some out. The sample has approximately 58,000 clones; the top ten hold less than 6%. This sequence joins TRBV18 and TRBJ2-1; D not certain. The clonotype comes from a man aged 30 to 39 in good health and CMV-seropositive. Sequenced input: PBMCs. The CDR3 loop is CASSPSADNEQFF. The CDR3 DNA reads TGTGCCAGCTCACCATCTGCGGACAATGAGCAGTTCTTC.